These 22 T cell receptor beta chains share one sample of origin, sequenced in a study of tumor-infiltrating lymphocytes in localized non-small cell lung cancer. Repertoires were generated with immunoSEQ multiplex PCR, while TCRdb's copy carries only in-frame clones and drops some. Among around 21,000 clones listed, 80% were seen once. Sample: lung tumor tissue. Receptor source: a human donor with non-small cell lung cancer.

The chain is built from TRBV25-1 and TRBJ1-2; the D gene is possibly TRBD1 (5 bases). This CDR3 is 13 amino acids long. Per the germline V gene, CDR1 is MGHDK and CDR2 is SYGVNS. Trimming pared 1 base from V and 4 bases from J, leaving 7 bases between. Written as DNA, the CDR3 is TGTGCCAGCAGTGAATCGGGGACCTATGGCTACACCTTC. Encoded protein: CASSESGTYGYTF.

Within the sample, this clone is medium-sized. This chain connects TRBV19 to TRBJ2-7, with D possibly being TRBD1 (7 bases). The CDR3 extends over 12 amino acids. Germline V gives CDR1 LNHDA, CDR2 SQIVND (reference sequence). V was cut by 8 bases and J by 3 bases, with 11 bases left in between. The CDR3 nucleotides read TGTGCCAGTGGCAGGGGGGACTACGAGCAGTACTTC. This translates into CASGRGDYEQYF.

The chain links TRBV7-2 to TRBJ2-7, with D tentatively TRBD1 (5 bases). This CDR3 is 14 amino acids long. Trimming took 4 bases from V and 1 from J, leaving 11 bases between them. Germline CDR1 reads SGHTA; CDR2 reads FQGNSA. The CDR3 reads CASSSQPGSYEQYF. DNA of the CDR3: TGTGCCAGCAGCTCTCAACCAGGGTCCTACGAGCAGTACTTC. Using reference TRBV7-2 and TRBJ2-7 for the parts outside the CDR3, the full variable domain is GAGVSQSPSNKVTEKGKDVELRCDPISGHTALYWYRQSLGQGLEFLIYFQGNSAPDKSGLPSDRFSAERTGGSVSTLTIQRTQQEDSAVYLCASSSQPGSYEQYFGPGTRLTVT.

V usage is TRBV6-6 and J usage is TRBJ2-2, with a weak D call TRBD1 (6 bases). Germline values: CDR1 MNHNY, CDR2 SVGAGI (reference sequence). V dropped 7 bases and J dropped 6 bases, with 15 bases sitting between them. The CDR3 spans 14 residues. In DNA, the CDR3 is TGTGCCAGCATCTTAACAGGGTATCCCGGGGAGCTGTTTTTT. Protein: CASILTGYPGELFF.

The chain has TRBV19 and TRBJ1-2; TRBD1 might be the D (6 bases). Looked up from germline, CDR1 is LNHDA and CDR2 is SQIVND (reference sequence). Trimming stripped 7 bases from V and 7 bases from J, with 16 bases between. The CDR3 extends over 13 amino acids. The CDR3, as DNA: TGTGCCAGTACCTTGGGGGGGCGTTTTGGCTACACCTTC. It specifies CASTLGGRFGYTF.

This clone was detected only a few times. The chain has TRBV5-8 and TRBJ1-1; D call uncertain. The V gene lost 4 bases and the J gene lost 7 bases, with 14 bases spanning the gap. CDR1 is SGHTS and CDR2 is YDEGEE in the germline V gene. The CDR3 contains 13 residues. As DNA, the CDR3 is TGTGCCAGCAGCAAGGGAGCTATAGGTGAAGCTTTCTTT. It codes for CASSKGAIGEAFF.

The V call is TRBV19, the J call TRBJ1-5, with D tentatively TRBD1 (5 bases). The CDR3 has 17 amino acids. Trimming pared 0 bases from V and 1 base from J, leaving 13 bases between. In germline, CDR1 is LNHDA, CDR2 SQIVND (reference sequence). CDR3 loop: CASSIDRGGRSNQPQHF. CDR3 sequence (DNA): TGTGCCAGTAGTATAGATCGGGGGGGGAGAAGCAATCAGCCCCAGCATTTT.

The chain is built from TRBV19 and TRBJ1-5; weak D call: TRBD1 (5 bases). Germline-derived CDR1 and CDR2 are LNHDA and SQIVND (reference sequence). Trimming shortened V by 4 bases and J by 3 bases, and 10 bases separated the two germline ends. CDR3 size: 14 residues. CDR3 bases: TGTGCCAGTAGTACCACAGGATTCAATCAGCCCCAGCATTTT. Encoded protein: CASSTTGFNQPQHF.

This chain links TRBV5-4 with TRBJ1-4; D possibly corresponds to TRBD1 (5 bases). The CDR3 runs 15 residues. V was pared by 3 bases and J by 0 bases, with 9 bases between. The germline V gene encodes CDR1 SGHNT and CDR2 YYREEE (reference sequence). The CDR3 DNA sequence: TGTGCCAGCAGCTCGGGGGGTGCAACTAATGAAAAACTGTTTTTT. The encoded protein is CASSSGGATNEKLFF.

The gene calls are TRBV11-2 and TRBJ2-1; 8 bases line up with TRBD2. Germline V CDR1 and CDR2: SGHAT, FQNNGV. This CDR3 is built from 17 residues. V gave up 3 bases and J gave up 7 bases; unmatched junction bases: 14. CDR3 sequence (DNA): TGTGCCAGCAGCTTCTCCTCGGGTGGTAGCGGGATAAATGAGCAGTTCTTC. Residues: CASSFSSGGSGINEQFF.

The rearrangement links TRBV18 to TRBJ2-2; TRBD2 agrees at 14 bases. The V segment lost 8 bases and the J segment 4 bases; nucleotides outside the gene matches: 6. Per germline, CDR1 KGHSH and CDR2 LQKENI. The CDR3 loop spans 16 amino acids. The CDR3 DNA is TGTGCCAGCGTCGGGACTAGCGGGAGTCGCACCGGGGAGCTGTTTTTT. Its translation is CASVGTSGSRTGELFF.

The chain uses TRBV28 and TRBJ2-5; D not certain. From germline, CDR1 is MDHEN and CDR2 SYDVKM. The CDR3 runs to 13 residues. The V and J ends lost 2 bases and 5 bases respectively, with 9 bases between them. The CDR3 coding sequence is TGTGCCAGCAGTTTAAGGCACGGGGAGACCCAGTACTTC. Amino acid sequence: CASSLRHGETQYF.

This clone occurred once. V is TRBV19 and J is TRBJ1-5; 8 nucleotides line up with TRBD1. V was clipped by 8 bases and J by 2 bases; unmatched bases: 8. The CDR3 runs to 15 residues. Germline lookup yields CDR1 LNHDA and CDR2 SQIVND (reference sequence). CDR3 region: CASLDRGGGNQPQHF. The CDR3 DNA reads TGTGCCAGTCTTGACAGGGGTGGAGGCAATCAGCCCCAGCATTTT.

This clone showed up just once. The rearrangement joins TRBV4-3 to TRBJ1-4; 7 bases match TRBD1. Trimming at V came to 4 bases and at J to 5 bases, leaving 10 bases not matched to a gene. Germline loops: CDR1 LGHNA, CDR2 YSLEER. The CDR3 sequence is 16 residues long. CDR3 sequence (DNA): TGCGCCAGCAGCCGAGACTGGGACAGTAGGAATGAAAAACTGTTTTTT. It encodes CASSRDWDSRNEKLFF.

V and J are TRBV18 and TRBJ2-7; D ambiguous. The CDR3 extends over 13 amino acids. Germline V gene sequence: CDR1 KGHSH, CDR2 LQKENI. V was shortened by 3 bases and J by 3 bases, with 9 bases between the two germline ends. CDR3 coding DNA: TGTGCCAGCTCACCGACGGCGGACTACGAGCAGTACTTC. It yields the protein CASSPTADYEQYF.

This chain's CDR3 is CASSRTTPYEQYF. The CDR3 nucleotides read TGTGCCAGCAGCCGTACTACCCCCTACGAGCAGTACTTC. The chain couples TRBV7-9 to TRBJ2-7; D unresolved. V lost 5 bases to trimming and J lost 2 bases, with 10 bases between them. The germline CDR1 and CDR2 sequences are SEHNR and FQNEAQ (reference sequence). The CDR3 extends over 13 amino acids.

The chain combines TRBV2 with TRBJ2-1; TRBD2 aligns across 12 bases. The CDR3 has 16 amino acids. Per germline, CDR1 SNHLY and CDR2 FYNNEI. The V and J ends lost 6 bases and 9 bases, in that order; junction bases with no gene match: 12. In DNA, the CDR3 is TGTGCCAGCAGCCTCACCGCTAGCGGGAGGGCCGCTGAGCAGTTCTTC. This translates into CASSLTASGRAAEQFF.

CDR3 coding DNA: TGTGCCAGCAGTAAGACAGCGAGCTCCTACGAGCAGTACTTC. It translates to CASSKTASSYEQYF. The chain uses TRBV6-5 and TRBJ2-7; weak D call: TRBD1 (5 bases). The germline V and J ends were trimmed by 5 bases and 0 bases, with 11 bases remaining between them. The CDR3 covers 14 residues. Germline CDR1 reads MNHEY; CDR2 reads SVGAGI.

J is TRBJ2-3 and V is TRBV18; 8 bases match TRBD2. From germline, CDR1 is KGHSH and CDR2 LQKENI. The CDR3 spans 17 residues. J gave up 2 bases and V 1 base, and 8 bases lay outside the gene matches. The CDR3 nucleotides are TGTGCCAGCTCACCACTTGGACCGGGAGGGTTCACAGATACGCAGTATTTT. This codes for CASSPLGPGGFTDTQYF. Filled out from reference TRBV18 and TRBJ2-3, the complete variable domain reads NAGVMQNPRHLVRRRGQEARLRCSPMKGHSHVYWYRQLPEEGLKFMVYLQKENIIDESGMPKERFSAEFPKEGPSILRIQQVVRGDSAAYFCASSPLGPGGFTDTQYFGPGTRLTVL.

The chain carries TRBV27 and TRBJ2-1; D might be TRBD2 (5 bases). Trimming took off 6 bases at V and 7 bases at J, with 16 bases between the two ends. CDR1 and CDR2 from the germline V gene are MNHEY and SMNVEV (reference sequence). This CDR3 comprises 14 residues. The CDR3 region has the DNA TGTGCCAGCAGCTACCTAGGGAGTGAGAATGAGCAGTTCTTC. Translated: CASSYLGSENEQFF.

This clone was detected only once. This CDR3 reads CATEGSSYNEQFF. As DNA, the CDR3 is TGTGCCACCGAAGGGAGCTCCTACAATGAGCAGTTCTTC. This chain links TRBV18 with TRBJ2-1; perhaps TRBD2 as D (5 bases). CDR1 is KGHSH and CDR2 is LQKENI in the germline V gene. The CDR3 runs to 13 residues. The V end lost 10 bases, the J end lost 0 bases, and 10 bases lay between the germline ends.

The V and J genes are TRBV19 and TRBJ1-1, with a weak D call TRBD1 (5 bases). From germline, CDR1 is LNHDA and CDR2 SQIVND (reference sequence). The CDR3 contains 10 residues. Trimming pared 7 bases from V and 8 bases from J, leaving 8 bases between. The CDR3 here is CASKGAEAFF. DNA for the CDR3: TGTGCCAGTAAAGGGGCCGAAGCTTTCTTT.